This T cell receptor (beta chain) is drawn from a study of CD8 T cells in Susac syndrome. RNA was extracted with the RNeasy kit, and a quantity of 0.5 to 1 ug was reverse transcribed using random hexamers. The TCR beta CDR3 was amplified by immunoSEQ multiplex PCR across 54 Vbeta, 13 Jbeta. TCRdb re-derived calls from the immunoSEQ multiplex PCR reads in MiXCR, one entry per CDR3 protein. In the table there are approximately 300,000 distinct CDR3 sequences, around 89% of which are singletons. The authors carried out high-throughput sequencing of TCR beta. They applied it to CD8+ and CD4+ T cells obtained from blood. Multiple sclerosis controls were treatment-naive patients with stable or active relapsing-remitting disease. Study results and limitations: As the study acknowledged, the number of individuals in its TCR sequencing and HLA analysis was relatively small.

With respect to this clonotype: No antigen is known for it.

The receptor comes from a human donor with multiple sclerosis. Sequenced: CD8+ T cells from PBMCs.

CDR3 sequence reads: CASKDGHSSYNEQFF. The CDR3 bases are TGTGCCAGCAAGGACGGGCACAGCTCCTACAATGAGCAGTTCTTC. The rearrangement links TRBV27 to TRBJ2-1; D unclear. From germline, CDR1 is MNHEY and CDR2 SMNVEV (reference sequence). This CDR3 is 15 amino acids long. V gave up 7 bases and J gave up 0 bases, with 13 bases separating them.